This TCR beta chain was found in a study of cytomegalovirus exposure and HLA in healthy donors. Study-level background: Researchers found that more than 70% of fewer than 450 genotyped donors fell within the Caucasian-associated ancestry cluster.

As for this clone: Its antigen is as yet unknown.

The V gene end was trimmed by 4 bases and the J gene end by 5 bases; junction bases not matched to a gene: 13. This CDR3 is 16 amino acids long. Germline V CDR1 and CDR2: SGHNT, YYREEE (reference sequence). The PCR used 60 Vbeta and 13 Jbeta primers. The assay was immunoSEQ multiplex PCR, and TCRdb's table has in-frame clones only and misses some. The table has around 170,000 clones, 75% to 85% seen once; the top ten hold roughly 1.6%. Study observations and caveats: Beyond CMV serostatus, there was no information to go on about immune exposure.

The specimen was PBMCs. The chain combines TRBV5-4 with TRBJ2-7; 9 nucleotides align to TRBD2. This clonotype originated in a young man in good health and CMV-seronegative. CDR3 coding DNA: TGTGCCAGCAGCCGGAGTCAATTAGCGGGAGCCAACGAGCAGTACTTC. Its protein product is CASSRSQLAGANEQYF.